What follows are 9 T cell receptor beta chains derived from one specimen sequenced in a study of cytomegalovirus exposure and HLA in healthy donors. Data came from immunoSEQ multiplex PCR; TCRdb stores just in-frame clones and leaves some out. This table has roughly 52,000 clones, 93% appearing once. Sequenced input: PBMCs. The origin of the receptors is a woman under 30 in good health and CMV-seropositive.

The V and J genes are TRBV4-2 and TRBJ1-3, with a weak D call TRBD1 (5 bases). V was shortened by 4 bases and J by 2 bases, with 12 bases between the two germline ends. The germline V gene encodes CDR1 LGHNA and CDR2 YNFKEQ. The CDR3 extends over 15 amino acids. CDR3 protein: CASSPSGGAGNTIYF. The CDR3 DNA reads TGTGCCAGCAGCCCGTCGGGGGGGGCTGGAAACACCATATATTTT.

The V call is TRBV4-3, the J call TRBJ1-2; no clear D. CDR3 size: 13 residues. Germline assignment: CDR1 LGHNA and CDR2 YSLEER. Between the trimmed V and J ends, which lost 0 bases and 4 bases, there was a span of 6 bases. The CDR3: CASSQDRVYGYTF. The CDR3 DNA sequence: TGCGCCAGCAGCCAAGATCGGGTCTATGGCTACACCTTC.

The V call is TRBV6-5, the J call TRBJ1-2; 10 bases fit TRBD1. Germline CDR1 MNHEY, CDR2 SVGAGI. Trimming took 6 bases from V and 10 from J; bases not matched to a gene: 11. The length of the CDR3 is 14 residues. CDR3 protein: CASRTTGTGVFYTF. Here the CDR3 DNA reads TGTGCCAGCAGAACAACCGGGACAGGGGTCTTCTACACCTTC.

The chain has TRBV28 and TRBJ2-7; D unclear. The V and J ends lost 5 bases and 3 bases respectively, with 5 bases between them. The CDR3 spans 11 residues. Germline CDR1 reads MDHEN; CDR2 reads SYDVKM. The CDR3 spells CASSPYYEQYF. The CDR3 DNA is TGTGCCAGCAGTCCCTACTACGAGCAGTACTTC.

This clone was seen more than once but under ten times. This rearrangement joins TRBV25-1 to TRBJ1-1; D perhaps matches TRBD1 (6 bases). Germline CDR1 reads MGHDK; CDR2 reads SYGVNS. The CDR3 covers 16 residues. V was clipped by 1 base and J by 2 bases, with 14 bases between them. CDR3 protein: CASSEFIGGANTEAFF. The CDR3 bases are TGTGCCAGCAGTGAATTCATCGGGGGGGCAAACACTGAAGCTTTCTTT.

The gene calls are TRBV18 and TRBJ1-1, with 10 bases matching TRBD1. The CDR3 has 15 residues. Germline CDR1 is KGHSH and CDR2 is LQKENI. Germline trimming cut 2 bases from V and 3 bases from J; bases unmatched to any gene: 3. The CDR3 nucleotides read TGTGCCAGCTCACCAAGACAGGGGGCGGACACTGAAGCTTTCTTT. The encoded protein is CASSPRQGADTEAFF.

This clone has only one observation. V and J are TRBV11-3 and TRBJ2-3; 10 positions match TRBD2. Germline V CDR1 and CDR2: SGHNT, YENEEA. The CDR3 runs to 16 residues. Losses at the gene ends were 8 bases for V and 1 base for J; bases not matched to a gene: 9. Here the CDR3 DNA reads TGTGCCAGCTCCCGAGGGCTAGCGGGGGGCACAGATACGCAGTATTTT. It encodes CASSRGLAGGTDTQYF.

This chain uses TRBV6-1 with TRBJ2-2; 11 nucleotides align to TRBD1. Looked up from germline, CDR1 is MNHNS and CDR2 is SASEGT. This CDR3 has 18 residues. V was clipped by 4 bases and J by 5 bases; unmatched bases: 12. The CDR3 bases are TGTGCCAGCAGTGCCCGTGTTACGGGGACAGGGGGAACCGGGGAGCTGTTTTTT. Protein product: CASSARVTGTGGTGELFF.

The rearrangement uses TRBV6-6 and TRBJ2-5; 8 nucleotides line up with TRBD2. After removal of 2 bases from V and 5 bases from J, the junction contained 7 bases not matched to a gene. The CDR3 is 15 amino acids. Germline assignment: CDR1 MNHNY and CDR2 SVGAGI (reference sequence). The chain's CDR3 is CASSYPVGLAETQYF. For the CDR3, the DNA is TGTGCCAGCAGTTACCCCGTCGGACTAGCCGAGACCCAGTACTTC.